This TCR beta chain was sequenced in a study of blood T cell repertoires in COVID-19. Across the study: Acute and convalescent COVID-19 specimens originated in the United States, Italy and Spain. PBMCs, B-cell-depleted T cells, or T cells provided the cDNA or gDNA that made up the material.

Followed longitudinally, the Seattle patients had been enrolled during active infection. In the original analysis: The authors estimated nucleated cell counts from reference gene primer amplification. Measured with immunoSEQ multiplex PCR; TCRdb has only the in-frame clones, and not every one. From that table come the V and J calls and clone size; the DNA was used to work out D and trimming. The sample has 230,000 or so clones, 75% to 85% seen once. The V and J ends lost 4 bases and 0 bases, in that order; junction bases with no gene match: 3. CDR1 SGHRS and CDR2 YFSETQ come from the germline V gene. The CDR3 covers 14 residues.

V gene TRBV5-1 combines with J gene TRBJ1-1; 7 bases match TRBD1. Source material: peripheral blood. The receptor was isolated from an elderly woman with COVID-19, enrolled during active disease. CDR3 DNA: TGCGCCAGCAGCACGACAGGGTTGAACACTGAAGCTTTCTTT. Encoded protein: CASSTTGLNTEAFF.